These T cell receptor beta chains were read from a single sample in a study of T cell repertoires in cytomegalovirus infection. TCRdb independently ran MiXCR on the reads; one entry per CDR3 protein. Of approximately 76,000 distinct CDR3 sequences in the sample, approximately 24% were seen once. Their specific antigens are unknown. This specimen was CD8+ T cells from cultured PBMCs, taken from culture after CMV antigen stimulation. These receptors originate from a human donor in good health (CMV status not recorded). Some clones in this sample may be carry-over from other donors' samples. The CDR3 runs from the conserved cysteine through the conserved F or W. D genes are given only for firm matches. The listing skips clone size in some rows; elsewhere it reads once, few, many or a size class.

CDR3 DNA,CDR3 protein,clone size,J gene,D gene,V gene
TGCAGCGTTCATAGCGGGGGCTCGGGTACGCAGTATTTT,CSVHSGGSGTQYF,few,TRBJ2-3,TRBD2,TRBV29-1
TGCAGTGCTAGGCTGGAGACCCAGTACTTC,CSARLETQYF,.,TRBJ2-5,.,TRBV20-1
TGTGCCAGCAGCTTAGGACCGAGCGTTGAAGCTTTCTTT,CASSLGPSVEAFF,.,TRBJ1-1,.,TRBV11-2
TGTGCCTGGAGTGTATTGGCGGAGCCTTCTTTCGATGAGCAGTTCTTC,CAWSVLAEPSFDEQFF,.,TRBJ2-1,.,TRBV30
TGTGCCAGCATCGACCAGGGGACTGAAGCTTTCTTT,CASIDQGTEAFF,.,TRBJ1-1,.,TRBV5-5
TGTGCCAGCAGCTTCGGCCCTATTGGCTCCTACAATGAGCAGTTCTTC,CASSFGPIGSYNEQFF,few,TRBJ2-1,.,TRBV11-2
TGTGCCAGCAGTTTTGGACAGGGGAGTCAGCCCCAGCATTTT,CASSFGQGSQPQHF,few,TRBJ1-5,TRBD1,TRBV12-3/TRBV12-4
TGTGCCTTCGGTAGCGGGAGGAGGCCCTACAATGAGCAGTTCTTC,CAFGSGRRPYNEQFF,many,TRBJ2-1,TRBD2,TRBV30
TGTGCCAGCAGTTTGACGGCCCTGACCATAAACACTGAAGCTTTCTTT,CASSLTALTINTEAFF,many,TRBJ1-1,.,TRBV6-5
TGTGCCAGCAGCTTAGATCCCATTAAGCGGGGGCCTGGGGAGCATCTGTATTTT,CASSLDPIKRGPGEHLYF,many,TRBJ2-3,TRBD2,TRBV7-3
TGTGCCAGCAGCTTCGGACAGGGGGCGGCAGATACGCAGTATTTT,CASSFGQGAADTQYF,many,TRBJ2-3,TRBD1,TRBV7-6
TGTGCCAGTAGTATTTTGGGGAGCGAGCAGTACTTC,CASSILGSEQYF,.,TRBJ2-7,.,TRBV19
TGTGCCAGCAGCGTAGTCTCAGCGGGGGCAAGTTCCTTCTACAATGAGCAGTTCTTC,CASSVVSAGASSFYNEQFF,many,TRBJ2-1,TRBD2,TRBV9
TGTGCCAGCAGTTTACTCACAGGGGGGGAATATGGCTACACCTTC,CASSLLTGGEYGYTF,few,TRBJ1-2,TRBD1,TRBV28
TGTGCCAGCAGCTGGGGACTAGGGGGACAGTTCTTC,CASSWGLGGQFF,.,TRBJ2-1,TRBD2,TRBV5-6
TGTGCCAGCAGTTTGTGGGGTACCCTCAATCAGCCCCAGCATTTT,CASSLWGTLNQPQHF,.,TRBJ1-5,.,TRBV12-3/TRBV12-4
TGTGCCAGCAGCCACTCGGAGGCCTCTAGGGAGCAGTTCTTC,CASSHSEASREQFF,.,TRBJ2-1,.,TRBV5-4
TGCGCCAGCAGCCAAGGGGGACAGGGGATGGGGGATACGCAGTATTTT,CASSQGGQGMGDTQYF,.,TRBJ2-3,TRBD1,TRBV4-1
TGTGCCAGCAGTTTTCTCAGGACAGGGCCGAACACTGAAGCTTTCTTT,CASSFLRTGPNTEAFF,many,TRBJ1-1,TRBD1,TRBV27
TGTGCCAGCAGCTTAGTGGCAGGGGGCAACGAGCAGTACTTC,CASSLVAGGNEQYF,many,TRBJ2-7,TRBD1,TRBV7-9
TGTGCCAGCAGCCCCTCTTTGACTAGCGGGGTCACAGATACGCAGTATTTT,CASSPSLTSGVTDTQYF,few,TRBJ2-3,TRBD2,TRBV4-2
TGTGCCAGCAGCTTAGCGGGAGACTCCTACAATGAGCAGTTCTTC,CASSLAGDSYNEQFF,many,TRBJ2-1,.,TRBV7-9
TGTGCAGCAGAGGAAAACTATCGCTACACCTTT,CAAEENYRYTF,.,TRBJ1-2,.,TRBV25-1
TGTGCCAGCAGCCACATTGGGGCCAGCACGGGCGAGCAGTACTTC,CASSHIGASTGEQYF,.,TRBJ2-7,.,TRBV4-1
TGTGCCACCAGCAGGGCAACGGAGTACGAGCAGTACTTC,CATSRATEYEQYF,.,TRBJ2-7,.,TRBV15
TGTGCCAGTAGTAGTCGACGGCATTCAGGGACAGACTACCCCTACGAGCAGTACTTC,CASSSRRHSGTDYPYEQYF,.,TRBJ2-7,TRBD1,TRBV19
TGTGCCAGCAGTTTAAGGGGGGACGAGCAGTACTTC,CASSLRGDEQYF,.,TRBJ2-7,.,TRBV27
TGTGCCAGTATTCGTGGTATGAACACTGAAGCTTTCTTT,CASIRGMNTEAFF,.,TRBJ1-1,.,TRBV19
TGTGCCAGTAGTATTCACCCCGGGACAGGGGAAGCCTACGAGCAGTACTTC,CASSIHPGTGEAYEQYF,few,TRBJ2-7,TRBD1,TRBV19
TGTGCCAGCAGCCAAGATTACCGAACAGGGCGGACTGAAGCTTTCTTT,CASSQDYRTGRTEAFF,many,TRBJ1-1,.,TRBV14
TGTGCCAGCAGCCAGAGTCCTATTGGCTACACCTTC,CASSQSPIGYTF,.,TRBJ1-2,.,TRBV3-1
TGCAGCGTTGAGAGCTCCTACAATGAGCAGTTCTTC,CSVESSYNEQFF,.,TRBJ2-1,.,TRBV29-1
TGTGCCAGCAGTGAAATGGCGGTGAATGATGGCTACACCTTC,CASSEMAVNDGYTF,few,TRBJ1-2,.,TRBV2
TGTGCCAGCAGCGAAGACGGGGACTATGGCTACACCTTC,CASSEDGDYGYTF,few,TRBJ1-2,.,TRBV11-2
TGTGCCAGCAGTTTGGGGAAAAGCTCCTACGAGCAGTACTTC,CASSLGKSSYEQYF,.,TRBJ2-7,.,TRBV27
TGTGCCAGCAGTTTAGACAGGGGGCATGGCTACACCTTC,CASSLDRGHGYTF,few,TRBJ1-2,TRBD1,TRBV12-3/TRBV12-4
TGCGCCAGCAGCTCGGGACTAGGAGGTTTCGAGCAGTACTTC,CASSSGLGGFEQYF,.,TRBJ2-7,TRBD2,TRBV4-3
TGTGCCAGCAGCATGCCAAGGGACGTAATCCAAGAGACCCAGTACTTC,CASSMPRDVIQETQYF,many,TRBJ2-5,.,TRBV7-9
TGTGCCAGTTCACTAGCGGGGGCCTGGACAGATACGCAGTATTTT,CASSLAGAWTDTQYF,many,TRBJ2-3,TRBD2,TRBV6-1
TGTGCCAGCAGTTTAGGAGGGTTTGGCTACACCTTC,CASSLGGFGYTF,.,TRBJ1-2,.,TRBV28
TGCAGTGCTAGCGACTCTAGCGGGGGGATCTACGAGCAGTACTTC,CSASDSSGGIYEQYF,many,TRBJ2-7,TRBD2,TRBV20-1
TGTGCCAGCAGCCAAGATTGGGCCGAGGGCACAGATACGCAGTATTTT,CASSQDWAEGTDTQYF,few,TRBJ2-3,.,TRBV3-1
TGTGCCACCAGCAGATTTGCTAGCGGGGATAGTGAGCAGTTCTTC,CATSRFASGDSEQFF,many,TRBJ2-1,TRBD2,TRBV15
TGTGCCAGCAGTTTAGGGCCCGATGGCTACACCTTC,CASSLGPDGYTF,few,TRBJ1-2,.,TRBV12-3/TRBV12-4
TGTGCCAGCAGCCAGGCCATTGGGGAAGAGACCCAGTACTTC,CASSQAIGEETQYF,few,TRBJ2-5,.,TRBV3-1
TGTGCCAGCAGCTTATATGCACAGGGGAGAGTGAACACTGAAGCTTTCTTT,CASSLYAQGRVNTEAFF,few,TRBJ1-1,TRBD1,TRBV7-3
TGCAGTGGCTTCGAGTGGGAGACCCAGTACTTC,CSGFEWETQYF,.,TRBJ2-5,.,TRBV20-1
TGTGCCAGCAGCTTAGGAGGGCAACTGAACACTGAAGCTTTCTTT,CASSLGGQLNTEAFF,.,TRBJ1-1,.,TRBV13
TGTGCCAGCAGCTTGTTGACAGGGACCTACGAGCAGTACTTC,CASSLLTGTYEQYF,once,TRBJ2-7,TRBD1,TRBV5-6
TGTGCCAGCAGTTCCTCGGAACACCCCTACGAGCAGTACTTC,CASSSSEHPYEQYF,few,TRBJ2-7,.,TRBV7-9
TGTGCCAGCAGTTTTGAAGGGGGGAACAATGGCTACACCTTC,CASSFEGGNNGYTF,few,TRBJ1-2,.,TRBV12-3/TRBV12-4
TGTGCCAGCAGTGAGGCGGGGGGCTCCTATAATTCACCCCTCCACTTT,CASSEAGGSYNSPLHF,.,TRBJ1-6,.,TRBV2
TGTGCCAGCAGAAGGAAAAATTTCCCCCCCCAAGAGACCCAGTACTTC,CASRRKNFPPQETQYF,few,TRBJ2-5,.,TRBV6-1
TGTGCCAGCAGCTTATCGTCCGCAGAGACCCAGTACTTC,CASSLSSAETQYF,many,TRBJ2-5,.,TRBV7-9
TGTGCCAGCAGCCAAAGGTGGGAGTCCGGCACAGATACGCAGTATTTT,CASSQRWESGTDTQYF,.,TRBJ2-3,.,TRBV3-1
TGTGCCAGCAGTTGGGGGGGTAGCGGGAGAAGCGGGAACGAGCAGTACTTC,CASSWGGSGRSGNEQYF,.,TRBJ2-7,TRBD2,TRBV12-3/TRBV12-4
TGTGCCAGCAGTGAATATACGGGCAGACAAGAGACCCAGTACTTC,CASSEYTGRQETQYF,many,TRBJ2-5,.,TRBV25-1
TGTGCCAGCAGCGCCCAGGGACTAGGCGCAGAGACCCAGTACTTC,CASSAQGLGAETQYF,.,TRBJ2-5,TRBD2,TRBV9
TGTGCCAGCAGCCAAGGGACTAGCGGCGACGGACTTGAGCAGTTCTTC,CASSQGTSGDGLEQFF,many,TRBJ2-1,TRBD2,TRBV4-2
TGTGCCAGCAGCTTAGGAGGTAGGGGGCAATGGAATGAGCAGTTCTTC,CASSLGGRGQWNEQFF,many,TRBJ2-1,TRBD1,TRBV7-8